This is a list of T cell receptor beta chains from one sample in a study of blood T cell repertoires in COVID-19. The table came from immunoSEQ multiplex PCR; TCRdb's copy has only in-frame clones and leaves some out. The sample holds more than 60,000 clones, about 83% seen once. Source material: peripheral blood. The receptors were sampled from a man in his fifties or sixties with acute or convalescent COVID-19. Each CDR3 is given with its conserved first and last residue. Each record gives: CDR3 protein, CDR3 DNA, V gene, J gene, D gene, clone size. D genes are given only for firm matches. Rows give clone size only sometimes, using once, few, many, or a class for an expanded clone.

CDR3: CASSLRGTRSYNEQFF; DNA: TGTGCCAGCAGCTTAAGGGGGACTAGGTCGTACAATGAGCAGTTCTTC; V: TRBV7-2; J: TRBJ2-1; D: TRBD2; size: once
CDR3: CASSPGQGYGYTF; DNA: TGCGCCAGCAGCCCCGGACAGGGGTATGGCTACACCTTC; V: TRBV5-1; J: TRBJ1-2; D: TRBD1; size: once
CDR3: CSVSLALASLQASPYNEQFF; DNA: TGCAGCGTTTCGCTGGCCCTGGCTAGCTTGCAGGCTAGTCCCTACAATGAGCAGTTCTTC; V: TRBV29-1; J: TRBJ2-1; D: NA; size: NA
CDR3: CASSTQASGGGEQYF; DNA: TGTGCCAGCAGTACTCAGGCTAGCGGGGGAGGCGAGCAGTACTTC; V: TRBV4-2; J: TRBJ2-7; D: TRBD2; size: NA
CDR3: CASSSPHRVNTGELFF; DNA: TGTGCCAGCAGTTCCCCCCACAGGGTAAACACCGGGGAGCTGTTTTTT; V: TRBV6-2/TRBV6-3; J: TRBJ2-2; D: NA; size: NA
CDR3: CAISAGTGSTDTQYF; DNA: TGTGCCATCAGCGCCGGGACAGGTAGCACAGATACGCAGTATTTT; V: TRBV10-3; J: TRBJ2-3; D: TRBD1; size: NA
CDR3: CASSQGPNSPLHF; DNA: TGTGCCAGCAGCCAAGGGCCAAATTCACCCCTCCACTTT; V: TRBV3-1/TRBV3-2; J: TRBJ1-6; D: NA; size: NA
CDR3: CASSLGSFGLRELFF; DNA: TGTGCCAGCAGTTTAGGGAGTTTCGGGCTTAGGGAGCTGTTTTTT; V: TRBV27; J: TRBJ2-2; D: NA; size: NA
CDR3: CASQAQAPNNNQPQHF; DNA: TGCGCCAGCCAGGCGCAAGCCCCAAATAACAATCAGCCCCAGCATTTT; V: TRBV23-1; J: TRBJ1-5; D: NA; size: NA
CDR3: CASSSRSRSNTGELFF; DNA: TGTGCCAGCAGCTCTAGGAGCCGATCGAACACCGGGGAGCTGTTTTTT; V: TRBV13; J: TRBJ2-2; D: NA; size: NA
CDR3: CSVTAQVDYGYTF; DNA: TGCAGCGTTACCGCGCAGGTGGACTATGGCTACACCTTC; V: TRBV29-1; J: TRBJ1-2; D: NA; size: few
CDR3: CASSRGTGANVLTF; DNA: TGTGCCAGCAGCCGCGGGACTGGGGCCAACGTCCTGACTTTC; V: TRBV7-3; J: TRBJ2-6; D: NA; size: NA
CDR3: CASSLNGGGYNEQFF; DNA: TGTGCCAGCAGCTTGAATGGGGGGGGCTACAATGAGCAGTTCTTC; V: TRBV7-2; J: TRBJ2-1; D: TRBD2; size: NA
CDR3: CASSSGGRGTGELFF; DNA: TGTGCCAGTAGCTCCGGGGGGCGAGGCACCGGGGAGCTGTTTTTT; V: TRBV19; J: TRBJ2-2; D: NA; size: NA
CDR3: CAAQLWAGYPGELFF; DNA: TGTGCCGCCCAGCTCTGGGCAGGGTACCCCGGGGAGCTGTTTTTT; V: TRBV28; J: TRBJ2-2; D: NA; size: NA
CDR3: CASSTLKTGGYEQYF; DNA: TGTGCCAGCAGCACCCTAAAGACAGGGGGCTACGAGCAGTACTTC; V: TRBV6-5; J: TRBJ2-7; D: TRBD1; size: few
CDR3: CASSQDGRGYQPQHF; DNA: TGCGCCAGCAGCCAAGATGGCAGGGGATATCAGCCCCAGCATTTT; V: TRBV4-1; J: TRBJ1-5; D: NA; size: NA
CDR3: CASSIFGDTQYF; DNA: TGTGCCAGTAGTATTTTTGGCGATACGCAGTATTTT; V: TRBV19; J: TRBJ2-3; D: NA; size: NA
CDR3: CAVSWGQGRAEQYF; DNA: TGTGCCGTGTCTTGGGGACAGGGGAGGGCCGAGCAGTACTTC; V: TRBV10-3; J: TRBJ2-7; D: TRBD1; size: NA
CDR3: CASSQIYTGELFF; DNA: TGTGCCAGCAGCCAAATCTACACCGGGGAGCTGTTTTTT; V: TRBV14; J: TRBJ2-2; D: NA; size: NA
CDR3: CALDRESNTIYF; DNA: TGTGCCTTGGACAGGGAGAGCAACACCATATATTTT; V: TRBV30; J: TRBJ1-3; D: TRBD1; size: NA
CDR3: CASSSDRGPGNEQFF; DNA: TGTGCCAGCAGTTCCGACAGGGGGCCAGGAAATGAGCAGTTCTTC; V: TRBV27; J: TRBJ2-1; D: TRBD1; size: NA
CDR3: CASSSGGTGKAFSYNEQFF; DNA: TGTGCCAGCAGCTCTGGGGGGACAGGGAAAGCGTTCTCCTACAATGAGCAGTTCTTC; V: TRBV7-3; J: TRBJ2-1; D: TRBD1; size: NA
CDR3: CAWSVAPDSLYGYTF; DNA: TGTGCCTGGAGTGTGGCCCCGGACAGCCTCTATGGCTACACCTTC; V: TRBV30; J: TRBJ1-2; D: NA; size: once
CDR3: CASSDRDSTQYF; DNA: TGTGCCAGCAGCGATCGCGACTCTACGCAGTATTTT; V: TRBV7-6; J: TRBJ2-3; D: NA; size: NA
CDR3: CASSQAGTDNEKLFF; DNA: TGCGCCAGCAGCCAAGCCGGGACAGATAATGAAAAACTGTTTTTT; V: TRBV4-1; J: TRBJ1-4; D: TRBD1; size: NA
CDR3: CASSQLPGGPYEQYF; DNA: TGTGCCAGCAGCCAACTACCAGGGGGCCCCTACGAGCAGTACTTC; V: TRBV3-1/TRBV3-2; J: TRBJ2-7; D: TRBD1; size: NA
CDR3: CASSLPRDRGMWNTEAFF; DNA: TGTGCCAGCAGTTTGCCTAGGGACAGGGGGATGTGGAACACTGAAGCTTTCTTT; V: TRBV28; J: TRBJ1-1; D: TRBD1; size: NA
CDR3: CATRQASNEKLFF; DNA: TGTGCCACCCGACAGGCCTCTAATGAAAAACTGTTTTTT; V: TRBV28; J: TRBJ1-4; D: NA; size: NA